This T cell receptor beta chain emerged from a study of cytomegalovirus exposure and HLA in healthy donors. Turning to the study itself: The 120 validation repertoires, a later analysis reported, used the same platform as the roughly 660 repertoires from the first cohort.

The data were produced by immunoSEQ multiplex PCR, yet TCRdb's version contains in-frame clones alone and is incomplete. This table holds some 130,000 clones, roughly 89% found once. The donors were part of the approximately 130-subject validation cohort, which stood apart from the roughly 640-subject first cohort. The germline V gene has CDR1 LNHDA and CDR2 SQIVND (reference sequence). V dropped 3 bases and J dropped 5; count of bases not matched to a gene: 12. The length of the CDR3 is 17 residues. The sample was PBMCs. The V gene is TRBV19, the J gene TRBJ2-2; 7 bases agree with TRBD1. This receptor was identified in a woman aged 18-29 years in good health and CMV-seronegative. The CDR3 coding sequence is TGTGCCAGTAGTATTATCTTAGGGGGCTCAGGGACCGGGGAGCTGTTTTTT. Its protein is CASSIILGGSGTGELFF.